Following are 12 T cell receptor beta chains from one sample sequenced in a study of T cells in Graves' hyperthyroidism and ophthalmopathy. The investigators amplified TCR beta CDR3 regions from RNA transcripts. HTBI primers were the set used in a first-round RT-PCR of the TCR CDR3. Each CDR3 protein gets one entry after TCRdb re-called the multiplex PCR reads with MiXCR. The sample has 500,000 to 800,000 distinct CDR3 sequences, 45% seen once; the top ten hold less than 9.5%. Sequenced input: peripheral blood or thyroid tissue (not recorded which). The receptor source for this set is an adult man with Graves' disease, either hyperthyroidism or ophthalmopathy (not recorded which).

This clonotype was seen a handful of times. V and J are TRBV15 and TRBJ1-2; D perhaps matches TRBD1 (5 bases). The V gene's germline CDR1 is LNHNV and CDR2 YYDKDF (reference sequence). The CDR3 sequence is 15 residues long. V lost 0 bases and J lost 3, with 11 bases in between. The CDR3 coding sequence is TGTGCCACCAGCAGAGACCGGGGGGGGGACTATGGCTACACCTTC. This codes for CATSRDRGGDYGYTF.

The chain joins TRBV7-2 to TRBJ2-7; the D gene is possibly TRBD1 (5 bases). V shed 3 bases and J shed 5 bases, with 8 bases lying between them. CDR3 length equals 12 residues. CDR1 and CDR2 (germline): SGHTA, FQGNSA. The CDR3 protein is CASSFRVDEQYF. The CDR3 DNA reads as TGTGCCAGCAGCTTCAGGGTAGACGAGCAGTACTTC. The full variable domain, completed using reference TRBV7-2 and TRBJ2-7, is GAGVSQSPSNKVTEKGKDVELRCDPISGHTALYWYRQSLGQGLEFLIYFQGNSAPDKSGLPSDRFSAERTGGSVSTLTIQRTQQEDSAVYLCASSFRVDEQYFGPGTRLTVT.

The J gene is TRBJ1-5, the V gene TRBV19; TRBD1 matches at 10 bases. The CDR3 loop spans 13 amino acids. The junction had 3 bases not matched to a gene; V was cut back by 6 bases and J by 7 bases. Germline loops: CDR1 LNHDA, CDR2 SQIVND (reference sequence). For the CDR3, the DNA is TGTGCCAGTAGGGAGACAGGGGGCCAGCCCCAGCATTTT. Translated, it gives CASRETGGQPQHF. The full variable domain, its missing parts supplied by reference TRBV19 and TRBJ1-5, is DGGITQSPKYLFRKEGQNVTLSCEQNLNHDAMYWYRQDPGQGLRLIYYSQIVNDFQKGDIAEGYSVSREKKESFPLTVTSAQKNPTAFYLCASRETGGQPQHFGDGTRLSIL.

The chain couples TRBV10-3 to TRBJ1-5, with TRBD1 as a possible D gene (5 bases). V was clipped by 0 bases and J by 4 bases, with 10 bases between them. Germline V gene data show CDR1 as ENHRY and CDR2 as SYGVKD. CDR3 length equals 15 residues. CDR3 protein: CAISESGTLNQPQHF. CDR3 sequence (DNA): TGTGCCATCAGTGAGTCAGGGACTTTAAATCAGCCCCAGCATTTT.

As for this clonotype: Since a much larger clone is just one base distant, this may be a read error. Here the CDR3 omits its conserved ending phenylalanine or tryptophan, so a read error is the likely source. This chain connects TRBV7-6 to TRBJ1-4; no reliable D call. CDR1 and CDR2 from the germline V gene are SGHVS and FNYEAQ. The CDR3 is 13 amino acids. Trimming left V 5 bases short and J 7 bases short, with 11 bases between. This chain's CDR3 is CASSRRWGEKLFL. The CDR3 nucleotides read TGTGCCAGCAGCCGCCGATGGGGTGAAAAACTGTTTTTA.

The genes are TRBV5-4 and TRBJ2-5, with 7 bases lining up with TRBD1. The CDR3 length is 14 residues. The V segment lost 4 bases and the J segment 5 bases; nucleotides outside the gene matches: 8. In germline, CDR1 is SGHNT, CDR2 YYREEE (reference sequence). CDR3 nucleotide sequence: TGTGCCAGCAGCCCCCGACAGGGCGATGAGACCCAGTACTTC. As protein: CASSPRQGDETQYF. Drawing the rest from reference TRBV5-4 and TRBJ2-5, the complete variable domain is ETGVTQSPTHLIKTRGQQVTLRCSSQSGHNTVSWYQQALGQGPQFIFQYYREEENGRGNFPPRFSGLQFPNYSSELNVNALELDDSALYLCASSPRQGDETQYFGPGTRLLVL.

This clonotype was seen ten or more times. The chain recombines TRBV19 with TRBJ1-2; TRBD1 is a possible D gene (6 bases). CDR1 is LNHDA and CDR2 is SQIVND in the germline V gene (reference sequence). This CDR3 spans 14 amino acids. V was pared by 6 bases and J by 3 bases, with 14 bases between. CDR3 nucleotide sequence: TGTGCCAGTAGGAGGGCGGCAGGGGACTATGGCTACACCTTC. Amino acids: CASRRAAGDYGYTF.

CDR3: CASSEGRGWEAFF. CDR3 sequence (DNA): TGTGCCAGCAGTGAAGGAAGGGGGTGGGAAGCTTTCTTT. The chain combines TRBV2 with TRBJ1-1, with D possibly TRBD1 on 6 matching bases. The CDR3 runs to 13 residues. CDR1 is SNHLY, CDR2 FYNNEI, per germline. The V gene lost 1 base and the J gene lost 8 bases, with 11 bases spanning the gap.

This chain uses TRBV10-3 with TRBJ1-4, with TRBD1 identical over 8 bases. CDR3 length: 14 residues. V shed 6 bases and J 7 bases; nucleotides not matched to a gene: 7. Germline loops: CDR1 ENHRY, CDR2 SYGVKD. CDR3 loop: CAISADRDTEKLFF. The CDR3 DNA is TGTGCCATCAGCGCGGACAGGGACACTGAAAAACTGTTTTTT.

Details on this clonotype: A much bigger clone sits one base away, suggesting this may be a read error. The chain uses TRBV7-8 and TRBJ2-7, with D possibly TRBD2 on 5 matching bases. The CDR3 totals 13 residues. Germline CDR1 and CDR2: SGHVS and FQNEAQ. CDR3 sequence reads: CASTQMYSGEQHF. DNA of the CDR3: TGTGCCAGCACCCAAATGTACAGCGGCGAGCAGCACTTC.

The chain employs TRBV10-3 and TRBJ1-5, with D possibly TRBD1 on 6 matching bases. The length of the CDR3 is 13 residues. Looked up from germline, CDR1 is ENHRY and CDR2 is SYGVKD. Trimming took off 5 bases at V and 4 bases at J, with 9 bases between the two ends. CDR3 bases: TGTGCCATCAGTCTACAGGGAAATCAGCCCCAGCATTTT. Translating it yields CAISLQGNQPQHF.

The gene calls are TRBV19 and TRBJ1-5, with D unclear. Trimming took 4 bases from V and 3 from J, leaving 16 bases between them. Germline loops: CDR1 LNHDA, CDR2 SQIVND (reference sequence). CDR3 length: 16 residues. CDR3 nucleotide sequence: TGTGCCAGTAGTACCATGGACGGCTTGGTCAATCAGCCCCAGCATTTT. Translation: CASSTMDGLVNQPQHF.